Sequencing of this T cell receptor (beta chain) was carried out in a study of T-cell memory formation after mild COVID-19. On the study more broadly: For the most part, TCR clusters were specific to one donor.

5'RACE primed at constant segments yielded TCR alpha and TCR beta cDNA libraries bearing sample barcodes and UMIs. Each CDR3 protein is one row after TCRdb ran MiXCR on the 5' RACE reads. This table has some 350,000 distinct CDR3 sequences, approximately 15% appearing once. Trimming pared 5 bases from V and 0 bases from J, leaving 10 bases between. The CDR3 runs to 13 residues. Per the germline V gene, CDR1 is DFQATT and CDR2 is SNEGSKA (reference sequence). This clonotype has a handful of counts. This TCR was sampled from a man between 18 and 35 years old who had mild COVID-19 (a few samples of this study predate the infection). Cell type and time point are not known. Sequencing used PBMCs or a T cell subset sorted from them (not recorded which). V gene TRBV20-1 combines with J gene TRBJ1-2; D is undetermined. CDR3 coding DNA: TGCAGTGCTCCGAGGCGGGCTAACTATGGCTACACCTTC. This encodes CSAPRRANYGYTF.